Listed below are T cell receptor beta chains from one sample, sequenced in a study of immune cell composition in non-small cell lung cancer. The method was immunoSEQ multiplex PCR; TCRdb's version includes in-frame clones alone and lacks a portion of them. This sample yields a few thousand clones, of which approximately 80% are seen a single time; about 4% belongs to the top ten. Material: lung tumor tissue. Receptor source: a human donor with non-small cell lung cancer. Each CDR3 is given with its conserved first and last residue. The order of the fields is J gene, D gene, V gene, clone size, CDR3 DNA, CDR3 protein. D genes are given only for firm matches. Only part of the rows carry a size: once, few, many, or a class if the clone is expanded.

TRBJ2-7	TRBD2	TRBV27	.	TGTGCCAGCAGTTTAGGGGGGGACTACCTCTACGAGCAGTACTTC	CASSLGGDYLYEQYF
TRBJ2-7	TRBD1	TRBV5-1	.	TGCGCCAGCAGCTCCGGGACAGGCATTTACGAGCAGTACTTC	CASSSGTGIYEQYF
TRBJ2-7	.	TRBV27	.	TGTGCCAGCAGTTGGAGCCTTAACTACGAGCAGTACTTC	CASSWSLNYEQYF
TRBJ2-3	.	TRBV30	.	TGTGGTGGGGGGGCTAGCGCCGATACGCAGTATTTT	CGGGASADTQYF
TRBJ1-1	.	TRBV6-1	.	TGTGCCAGCAGGAGCCAGAACACTGAAGCTTTCTTT	CASRSQNTEAFF
TRBJ2-1	TRBD2	TRBV19	.	TGTGCCAGTAATAAGTTAGCGGGAGGGCTCAATGAGCAGTTCTTC	CASNKLAGGLNEQFF
TRBJ2-1	TRBD2	TRBV12-5	.	TGTGCTAGTGGTTTGGTCCCGCTTCCAGGACTAGCGGGGAAACTCTACAATGAGCAGTTCTTC	CASGLVPLPGLAGKLYNEQFF
TRBJ2-7	TRBD2	TRBV7-9	.	TGTGCCAGCAGCTTAGTTAGCGGGGGGCACTACGAGCAGTACTTC	CASSLVSGGHYEQYF
TRBJ1-1	.	TRBV19	.	TGTGCCAGTAGTAAAAGGGCGTCACCGGGAACCGCTGAAGCTTTCTTT	CASSKRASPGTAEAFF
TRBJ1-5	.	TRBV21-1	.	TGTGCCAACCTACAGGGGAATTCTAGCAATCAGCCCCAGCATTTT	CANLQGNSSNQPQHF
TRBJ2-7	TRBD2	TRBV10-2	.	TGCGCCAGCATTCTACTAGCGGGGGGGTTGGGGGGGGAGCAGTACTTC	CASILLAGGLGGEQYF
TRBJ2-5	TRBD1	TRBV29-1	.	TGCAGCGCAGGGGGATTACAAGAGACCCAGTACTTC	CSAGGLQETQYF
TRBJ2-7	.	TRBV6-5	.	TGTGCCAGCAGCGACAGACCGGCCTACGAGCAGTACTTC	CASSDRPAYEQYF
TRBJ2-7	.	TRBV19	few	TGTGCCAGTAGTCTCCTTGGGGGCACCCACTACGAGCAGTACTTC	CASSLLGGTHYEQYF
TRBJ2-3	TRBD1	TRBV7-8	.	TGTGCCAGCAGCCAGAAGGCTCGGGACAGACCCACAGATACGCAGTATTTT	CASSQKARDRPTDTQYF
TRBJ1-1	.	TRBV6-5	.	TGTGCCAGCAGTCCCCGGGGGGGCCCTGGAGCTTTCTTT	CASSPRGGPGAFF
TRBJ2-2	.	TRBV7-9	.	TGTGCCAGCAGCGCCAGGCGAGAAGGTGTGCTGGTGTCCGGGGAGCTGTTTTTT	CASSARREGVLVSGELFF
TRBJ2-7	.	TRBV27	.	TGTGCCAGCAGTTTATCGACAGGACCCTACGAGCAGTACTTC	CASSLSTGPYEQYF
TRBJ2-2	TRBD2	TRBV11-2	.	TGTGCCAGCAGTTATCGGACTAGCGGGAGACCCGGGGAGCTGTTTTTT	CASSYRTSGRPGELFF
TRBJ1-4	.	TRBV9	.	TGTGCCAGCAGCGCAGGGGTTGAGCATGAAAAACTGTTTTTT	CASSAGVEHEKLFF
TRBJ1-1	.	TRBV30	once	TGTGCCTGGAGTGTACGGGGGAGCACTGAAGCTTTCTTT	CAWSVRGSTEAFF
TRBJ2-3	.	TRBV4-1	.	TGCGCCAGCAGCCAAGAAGGGAGGGACACAGGTGTGGGGGTCACAGATACGCAGTATTTT	CASSQEGRDTGVGVTDTQYF
TRBJ2-5	TRBD2	TRBV5-1	few	TGCGCCAGCAGCTTGTTGGGTAGCGGGAAAGAGACCCAGTACTTC	CASSLLGSGKETQYF
TRBJ2-2	TRBD1	TRBV6-5	once	TGTGCCAGCCGGGTAGTCAGGGGGATCGCCGGGGAGCTGTTTTTT	CASRVVRGIAGELFF
TRBJ2-7	.	TRBV11-1	.	TGTGCCAGCAGTTCGTGGGGCTCTAACCCCCTAGCGAAGCAGTACTTC	CASSSWGSNPLAKQYF
TRBJ2-2	.	TRBV5-1	.	TGCGCCAGCAGCTTAACAGGGAACACCGGGGAGCTGTTTTTT	CASSLTGNTGELFF
TRBJ2-3	.	TRBV6-5	.	TGTGCCAGCAGTTACGACAGCTTAGTAAATACGCAGTATTTT	CASSYDSLVNTQYF
TRBJ2-3	TRBD1	TRBV6-1	.	TGTGCCAGCACCCTGGACAGGGCGGCAGATACGCAGTATTTT	CASTLDRAADTQYF
TRBJ1-6	.	TRBV9	.	TGTGCCAGCAGCGTATCTGGAGTCTTTGATTCACCCCTCCACTTT	CASSVSGVFDSPLHF
TRBJ1-4	TRBD1	TRBV4-2	few	TGTGCCAGCAGCCGTGACAGGACAGGGTATTCGGAAAAACTGTTTTTT	CASSRDRTGYSEKLFF
TRBJ2-1	TRBD2	TRBV7-3	.	TGTGCCAGCAGCTTAGGTGGGACTAGCAAGAATGAGCAGTTCTTC	CASSLGGTSKNEQFF
TRBJ2-3	TRBD2	TRBV30	.	TGTGCCTGGAGCGCTAAAGCGGGAGCAGATACGCAGTATTTT	CAWSAKAGADTQYF
TRBJ2-3	TRBD2	TRBV25-1	.	TGTGCCAGCAGTGACAGCGGGAGGGCCGGAGATACGCAGTATTTT	CASSDSGRAGDTQYF
TRBJ2-5	TRBD2	TRBV5-6	large	TGTGCCAGCAGGTTGGGACTAGGGAAAGAGACCCAGTACTTC	CASRLGLGKETQYF
TRBJ2-7	TRBD1	TRBV28	.	TGTGCCAGCAGTGGAACCGGGACAGGGATACGGGAGAACGAGCAGTACTTC	CASSGTGTGIRENEQYF
TRBJ2-7	.	TRBV6-1	.	TGTGCCAGCAGTGATGTGGGGACATCCTCCTACGAGCAGTACTTC	CASSDVGTSSYEQYF
TRBJ1-1	TRBD1	TRBV30	.	TGTGCCTGGAGATCGGGCGCAGGGGGGCTTGGGGCTGAAGCTTTCTTT	CAWRSGAGGLGAEAFF
TRBJ1-5	.	TRBV28	.	TGTGCCAGCAGTTGGACTAATCAGCCCCAGCATTTT	CASSWTNQPQHF
TRBJ2-7	TRBD1	TRBV11-1	.	TGTGCCAGCAGCTTAGTGTTGTTAGGGGGACAGGGGTGCCACGAGCAGTACTTC	CASSLVLLGGQGCHEQYF
TRBJ2-1	.	TRBV5-1	.	TGCGCCAGCAGCAACTCAGCGTACAATGAGCAGTTCTTC	CASSNSAYNEQFF
TRBJ1-1	.	TRBV10-1	.	TGCGCCAGCAGTGAGTCGGTCAGGTCGGTTTCTGAAGCTTTCTTT	CASSESVRSVSEAFF
TRBJ2-1	TRBD2	TRBV28	once	TGTGCCACGTTTCCTAGCGGGAATAGGAATGAGCAGTTCTTC	CATFPSGNRNEQFF
TRBJ2-7	.	TRBV18	.	TGTGCCAGCTCACCAGGTCAGGCCCCACTGGACGAGCAGTACTTC	CASSPGQAPLDEQYF
TRBJ2-3	TRBD1	TRBV14	.	TGTGCCAGCAGCTTAACAGGGGGTTCCACAGATACGCAGTATTTT	CASSLTGGSTDTQYF
TRBJ1-2	.	TRBV5-6	.	TGTGCCAGCAGCTCGGGGATTCTCGATTATGGCTACACCTTC	CASSSGILDYGYTF
TRBJ2-7	TRBD2	TRBV2	once	TGTGCCAGCAATAGACTAGCGATCTCCTACGAGCAGTACTTC	CASNRLAISYEQYF
TRBJ1-5	TRBD1	TRBV4-1	.	TGCGCCAGCAGCCGAGAACCGGGACAGGGCCATCAGCCCCAGCATTTT	CASSREPGQGHQPQHF
TRBJ2-7	.	TRBV11-2	.	TGTGCCAGCAGCTTAGATATGACAGGACAGTACTTC	CASSLDMTGQYF
TRBJ2-5	.	TRBV29-1	.	TGCAGCGTGGGGCGGCCCCAAGAGACCCAGTACTTC	CSVGRPQETQYF
TRBJ1-1	.	TRBV4-2	.	TGTGCCAGCAGCCAAGAACAGAACACTGAAGCTTTCTTT	CASSQEQNTEAFF
TRBJ2-2	.	TRBV7-2	.	TGTGCCAGCAGCTTGGGACACACAACCGGGGAGCTGTTTTTT	CASSLGHTTGELFF
TRBJ2-7	TRBD2	TRBV6-5	.	TGTGCCAGCAGTTCTGCGGGAGGGCCTTTGAACGAGCAGTACTTC	CASSSAGGPLNEQYF
TRBJ1-1	TRBD1	TRBV18	.	TGTGCCAGCTCACCACCTACGGGACAGATGAACACTGAAGCTTTCTTT	CASSPPTGQMNTEAFF
TRBJ2-3	.	TRBV19	few	TGTGCCAGTACCCTCAATCCCACCCCTACTCTGGATACGCAGTATTTT	CASTLNPTPTLDTQYF
TRBJ1-2	.	TRBV7-6	.	TGTGCCAGCAGCTTAGGGCGGTTCTATGGCTACACCTTC	CASSLGRFYGYTF
TRBJ2-3	TRBD1	TRBV30	.	TGTGCCTGGACAGGGGGAGGCACAGATACGCAGTATTTT	CAWTGGGTDTQYF
TRBJ2-1	.	TRBV7-8	.	TGTGCCAGCAGCGACCGGTTGCTAGCGCAGTTCTTC	CASSDRLLAQFF